Below, one T cell receptor (beta chain) is given with its context. This entry is derived from a study of blood T cell repertoires in COVID-19. Study as a whole: Acute and convalescent COVID-19 specimens originated in the United States, Italy and Spain. The analysed material was cDNA or gDNA that came from T cells, B-cell-depleted T cells, or PBMCs.

Germline V CDR1 and CDR2: SNHLY, FYNNEI. The CDR3 has 14 amino acids. The J segment lost 1 base and the V segment lost 7 bases, leaving 5 bases of the junction unmatched. Authors' processing steps: It was from reference gene primer amplification that nucleated cell counts were estimated. Sequencing was performed with immunoSEQ multiplex PCR; in TCRdb, only in-frame clones are kept and a portion is missing. The V and J calls and clone size come from that table; D and trimming were worked out from the DNA. The sample shows around 170,000 clones, 83% of them seen only once. The clonotype originates from a woman in her forties with acute or convalescent COVID-19. The sequenced material came from peripheral blood. The chain recombines TRBV2 with TRBJ1-1, with 8 bases lining up with TRBD1. DNA for the CDR3: TGTGCCAGCATATACGGACAGGGGAACACTGAAGCTTTCTTT. It yields the protein CASIYGQGNTEAFF.